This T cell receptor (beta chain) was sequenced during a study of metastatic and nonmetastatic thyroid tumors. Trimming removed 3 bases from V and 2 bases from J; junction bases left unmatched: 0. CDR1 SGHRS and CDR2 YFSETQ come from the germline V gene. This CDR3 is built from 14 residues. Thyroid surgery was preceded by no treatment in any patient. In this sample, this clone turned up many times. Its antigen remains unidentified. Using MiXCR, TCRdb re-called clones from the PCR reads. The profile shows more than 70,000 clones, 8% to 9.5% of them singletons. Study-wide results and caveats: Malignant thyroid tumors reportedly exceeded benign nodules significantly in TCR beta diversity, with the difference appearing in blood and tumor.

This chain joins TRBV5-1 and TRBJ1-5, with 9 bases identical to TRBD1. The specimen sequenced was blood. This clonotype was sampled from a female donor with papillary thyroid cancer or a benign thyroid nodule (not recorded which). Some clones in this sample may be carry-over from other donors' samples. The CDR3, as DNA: TGCGCCAGCAGCTGGACAGGGGGCAATCAGCCCCAGCATTTT. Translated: CASSWTGGNQPQHF. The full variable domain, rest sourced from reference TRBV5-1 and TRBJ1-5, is KAGVTQTPRYLIKTRGQQVTLSCSPISGHRSVSWYQQTPGQGLQFLFEYFSETQRNKGNFPGRFSGRQFSNSRSEMNVSTLELGDSALYLCASSWTGGNQPQHFGDGTRLSIL.